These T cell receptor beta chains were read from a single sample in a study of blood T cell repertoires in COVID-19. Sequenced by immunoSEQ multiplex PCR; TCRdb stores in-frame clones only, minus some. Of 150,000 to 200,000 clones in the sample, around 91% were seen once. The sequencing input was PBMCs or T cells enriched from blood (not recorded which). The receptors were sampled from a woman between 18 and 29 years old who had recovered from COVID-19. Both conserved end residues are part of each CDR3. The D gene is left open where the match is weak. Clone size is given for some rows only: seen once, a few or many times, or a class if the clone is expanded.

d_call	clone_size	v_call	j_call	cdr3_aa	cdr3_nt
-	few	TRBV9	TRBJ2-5	CASSRGGPSGKETQYF	TGTGCCAGCAGCAGGGGGGGTCCCAGCGGGAAAGAGACCCAGTACTTC
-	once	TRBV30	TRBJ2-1	CAWSVANSYNEQFF	TGTGCCTGGAGTGTGGCCAACTCCTACAATGAGCAGTTCTTC
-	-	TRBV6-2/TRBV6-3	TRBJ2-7	CASSPLLDRSNYEQYF	TGTGCCAGCAGTCCCCTACTTGACAGGTCCAACTACGAGCAGTACTTC
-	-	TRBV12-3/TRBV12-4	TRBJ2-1	CASSPDTYNEQFF	TGTGCCAGCAGTCCTGATACTTACAATGAGCAGTTCTTC
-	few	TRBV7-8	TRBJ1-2	CASSPSRVNYGYTF	TGTGCCAGCAGCCCGAGCAGGGTAAACTATGGCTACACCTTC
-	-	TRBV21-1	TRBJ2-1	CASSKEESLAYNEQFF	TGTGCCAGCAGCAAAGAGGAGTCTCTAGCCTACAATGAGCAGTTCTTC
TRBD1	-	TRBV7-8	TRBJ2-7	CASSLVSGGSYEQYF	TGTGCCAGCAGCTTAGTGTCAGGGGGCAGTTACGAGCAGTACTTC
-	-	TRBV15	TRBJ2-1	CATRAGTHSYNEQFF	TGTGCCACCAGGGCAGGGACTCATTCCTACAATGAGCAGTTCTTC
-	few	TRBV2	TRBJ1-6	CASIEQALPNSPLHF	TGTGCCAGCATCGAACAGGCCCTTCCTAATTCACCCCTCCACTTT
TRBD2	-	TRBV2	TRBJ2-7	CASSSPGRGSLGEQYF	TGTGCCAGCAGTTCCCCCGGGCGCGGGAGTCTAGGCGAGCAGTACTTC
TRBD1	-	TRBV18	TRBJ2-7	CASSPGQAGEQYF	TGTGCCAGCTCACCGGGACAGGCGGGCGAGCAGTACTTC
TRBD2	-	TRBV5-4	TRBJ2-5	CASSPAGGVRETQYF	TGTGCCAGCAGCCCGGCGGGGGGGGTCCGGGAGACCCAGTACTTC
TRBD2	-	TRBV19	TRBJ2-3	CASTGLAGSTDTQYF	TGTGCCAGTACCGGCTTAGCGGGAAGCACAGATACGCAGTATTTT
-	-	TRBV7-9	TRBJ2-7	CASSFPPIYEQYF	TGTGCCAGCAGCTTCCCCCCCATCTACGAGCAGTACTTC
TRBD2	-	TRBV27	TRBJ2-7	CASSFEAHTSGSYEQYF	TGTGCCAGCAGTTTTGAGGCCCATACTAGCGGTTCCTACGAGCAGTACTTC
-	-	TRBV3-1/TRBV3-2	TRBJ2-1	CATKGSGRDEQFF	TGTGCCACCAAGGGGTCGGGTCGGGATGAGCAGTTCTTC
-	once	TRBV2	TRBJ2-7	CASSRLRLDYEQYF	TGTGCCAGCAGTCGTCTGAGACTTGACTACGAGCAGTACTTC
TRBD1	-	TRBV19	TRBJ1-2	CASSHRDRERQNTF	TGTGCCAGTAGTCATCGGGACAGGGAGAGGCAGAACACCTTC
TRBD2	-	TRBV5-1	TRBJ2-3	CASSFWTSGTDTQYF	TGCGCCAGCAGCTTCTGGACTAGCGGAACAGATACGCAGTATTTT
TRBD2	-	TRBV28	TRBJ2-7	CASSLSSGRWDEQYF	TGTGCCAGCAGTTTATCTAGCGGGAGGTGGGACGAGCAGTACTTC
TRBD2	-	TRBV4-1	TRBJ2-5	CASSPGTRGETQYF	TGCGCCAGCAGCCCCGGGACTAGGGGTGAGACCCAGTACTTC
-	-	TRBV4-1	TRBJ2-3	CASSQDLGAKDTQYF	TGCGCCAGCAGCCAAGATCTGGGCGCGAAAGATACGCAGTATTTT
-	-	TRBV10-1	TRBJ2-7	CASAGDSYEQYF	TGCGCCAGTGCCGGGGACTCCTACGAGCAGTACTTC
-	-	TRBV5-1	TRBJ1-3	CASSLDSLTGNTIYF	TGCGCCAGCAGCTTGGACAGTCTTACTGGAAACACCATATATTTT
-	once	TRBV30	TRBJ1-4	CAWSVGRIANRAEKLFF	TGTGCCTGGAGTGTGGGGCGTATTGCCAATAGGGCGGAAAAACTGTTTTTT
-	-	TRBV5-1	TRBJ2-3	CASSSLQGPDTQYF	TGCGCCAGCAGCTCCTTACAGGGCCCAGATACGCAGTATTTT
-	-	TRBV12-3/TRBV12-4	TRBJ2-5	CASIETGQETQYF	TGTGCCAGCATCGAGACAGGCCAAGAGACCCAGTACTTC
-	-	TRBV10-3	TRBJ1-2	CATYSPQLGAYGYTF	TGTGCCACCTACAGTCCACAGCTAGGGGCGTATGGCTACACCTTC
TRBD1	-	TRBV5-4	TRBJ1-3	CASSPGTGSGNTIYF	TGTGCCAGCAGCCCCGGGACAGGGTCCGGAAACACCATATATTTT
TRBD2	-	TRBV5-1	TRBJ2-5	CASMGLAGTGETQYF	TGCGCCAGCATGGGACTAGCGGGGACCGGAGAGACCCAGTACTTC
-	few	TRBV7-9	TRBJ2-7	CASSLGKRSSYEQYF	TGTGCCAGCAGCTTAGGAAAGCGAAGCTCCTACGAGCAGTACTTC
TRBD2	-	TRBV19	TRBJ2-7	CASSIGGVYEQYF	TGTGCCAGTAGCATTGGGGGGGTTTACGAGCAGTACTTC
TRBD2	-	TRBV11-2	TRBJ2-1	CASSQGLAGSVFF	TGTGCCAGCAGCCAGGGACTAGCGGGGTCGGTGTTCTTC
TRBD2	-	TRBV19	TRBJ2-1	CASIGTSGRAVGEQFF	TGTGCCAGTATAGGGACTAGCGGGAGGGCCGTTGGCGAGCAGTTCTTC
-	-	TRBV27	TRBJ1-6	CASTLSGAPGWSSPLHF	TGTGCCAGCACTCTAAGTGGAGCTCCGGGGTGGAGTTCACCCCTCCACTTT
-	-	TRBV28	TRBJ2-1	CASSLTLEGPQFF	TGTGCCAGCAGCCTAACGCTGGAGGGCCCGCAGTTCTTC
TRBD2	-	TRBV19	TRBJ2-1	CASSFQRERYYNEQFF	TGTGCCAGTAGTTTCCAGCGGGAAAGGTACTACAATGAGCAGTTCTTC
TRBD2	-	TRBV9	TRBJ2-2	CASSAGGEMANTGELFF	TGTGCCAGCAGCGCCGGGGGGGAAATGGCGAACACCGGGGAGCTGTTTTTT
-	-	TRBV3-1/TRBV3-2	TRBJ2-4	CASSQTISDSNIQYF	TGTGCCAGCAGCCAAACGATTAGCGACTCGAACATTCAGTACTTC
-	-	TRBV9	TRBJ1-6	CASSVSPQTNSPLHF	TGTGCCAGCAGCGTATCGCCACAGACCAATTCACCCCTCCACTTT
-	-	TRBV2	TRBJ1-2	CASSDVGGHYGYTF	TGTGCCAGCAGTGATGTCGGGGGGCACTATGGCTACACCTTC
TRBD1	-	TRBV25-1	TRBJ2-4	CASRQAGGEGNIQYF	TGTGCCAGCAGACAAGCAGGGGGAGAGGGAAACATTCAGTACTTC
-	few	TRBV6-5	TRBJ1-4	CASSFTGFNEKLFF	TGTGCCAGCAGCTTTACAGGGTTCAATGAAAAACTGTTTTTT
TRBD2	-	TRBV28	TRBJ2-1	CASIPTSGSYNEQFF	TGTGCCAGCATCCCGACTAGCGGGAGCTACAATGAGCAGTTCTTC
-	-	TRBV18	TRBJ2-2	CASSPPSGKLPGELFF	TGTGCCAGCTCACCACCGTCAGGGAAACTCCCCGGGGAGCTGTTTTTT
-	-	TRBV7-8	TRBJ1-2	CASSLEAGLNYGYTF	TGTGCCAGCAGCTTAGAGGCAGGGTTGAACTATGGCTACACCTTC
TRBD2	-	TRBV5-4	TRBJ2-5	CASSPRLGGSAPETQYF	TGTGCCAGCAGCCCCAGGTTGGGGGGGTCGGCCCCCGAGACCCAGTACTTC
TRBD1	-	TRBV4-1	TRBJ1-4	CASSQDGHRGRNEKLFF	TGCGCCAGCAGCCAAGATGGTCACAGGGGCCGGAATGAAAAACTGTTTTTT
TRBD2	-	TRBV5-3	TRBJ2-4	CARSLAGLAGGPGNIQYF	TGTGCCAGAAGCTTGGCTGGACTAGCGGGAGGGCCCGGAAACATTCAGTACTTC
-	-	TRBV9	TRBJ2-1	CASSLAGTSYNEQFF	TGTGCCAGCAGCCTGGCGGGGACCTCCTACAATGAGCAGTTCTTC
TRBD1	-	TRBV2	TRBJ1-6	CASSGSDRASPLHF	TGTGCCAGCAGTGGGTCGGACAGGGCTTCACCCCTCCACTTT
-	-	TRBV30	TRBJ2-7	CAWSVGVYEQYF	TGTGCCTGGAGTGTAGGAGTCTACGAGCAGTACTTC
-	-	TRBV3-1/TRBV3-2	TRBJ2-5	CASSQEVQVKETQYF	TGTGCCAGCAGCCAAGAGGTGCAGGTTAAAGAGACCCAGTACTTC
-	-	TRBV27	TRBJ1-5	CASGSYQPQHF	TGTGCCAGCGGTTCATATCAGCCCCAGCATTTT
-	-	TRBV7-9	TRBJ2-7	CASGVTGEVYEQYF	TGTGCCAGCGGGGTAACAGGGGAGGTCTACGAGCAGTACTTC
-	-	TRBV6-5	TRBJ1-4	CASSYSTPGDNEKLFF	TGTGCCAGCAGTTACTCGACGCCAGGGGATAATGAAAAACTGTTTTTT
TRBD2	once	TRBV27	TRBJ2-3	CASSSSGSPDTQYF	TGTGCCAGCAGTTCAAGCGGGAGCCCAGATACGCAGTATTTT
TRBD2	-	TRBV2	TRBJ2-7	CASSESGLAGPTYEQYF	TGTGCCAGCAGTGAAAGCGGACTAGCGGGCCCCACCTACGAGCAGTACTTC
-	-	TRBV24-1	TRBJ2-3	CATSPAGRTDTQYF	TGTGCCACCAGCCCGGCGGGACGCACAGATACGCAGTATTTT
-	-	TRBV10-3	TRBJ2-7	CAISERGRGDEQYF	TGTGCCATCAGTGAGCGGGGCAGGGGTGACGAGCAGTACTTC